The rows below give T cell receptor beta chains drawn from one sample of a study of cytomegalovirus exposure and HLA in healthy donors. Sequencing used immunoSEQ multiplex PCR; TCRdb keeps in-frame clones, though not all of them. The sample has around 140,000 clones; 78% are singletons. The sequencing input was PBMCs. The receptor set was obtained from a female donor in good health and CMV-seronegative. Both conserved end residues are part of each CDR3. Clone sizes are given selectively: once, few, many, or a class where the clone is expanded.

>TRBV18|-
CASSLETGTGNTIYF
>TRBV19|-
CASSTGGGTGKGKPQHF
>TRBV27|once
CASSLSYGEGYTF
>TRBV28|-
CASNRGQGGKQPQHF
>TRBV19|-
CASSPLGTPNQPQHF
>TRBV7-3|few
CASSLASTGSTIYF
>TRBV5-1|-
CASSSRGGDTQYF
>TRBV5-1|-
CASSPRDSSQETQYF
>TRBV6-1|-
CASREGQPYEQYF
>TRBV7-8|-
CASTQGPNEKLFF
>TRBV7-6|few
CASSLEGEPGNTIYF
>TRBV9|few
CASSVGDSGSYEQYF
>TRBV15|-
CATMPVDGATDTQYF
>TRBV5-1|-
CASSLAGTVREKLFF
>TRBV28|-
CASSRGGLTGEQYF
>TRBV9|-
CASSAQGFSGNTIYF
>TRBV10-2|-
CASRKGGNEQFF
>TRBV7-3|once
CASSYAGVTGELFF
>TRBV10-3|-
CAIRLGQQETQYF
>TRBV28|once
CASSLTGLPNTGELFF
>TRBV27|-
CASTTLQGGEQYF
>TRBV9|-
CASSPPGTGRDEQYF
>TRBV4-1|-
CASSSPERADTQYF
>TRBV2|-
CASSWTLGAGANVLTF
>TRBV7-9|-
CASSALAPYEQYF
>TRBV28|-
CASSLFQAEAFF
>TRBV5-1|-
CASIGGDEQFF
>TRBV4-1|-
CASSQGKTGDYGYTF
>TRBV28|-
CASSDGGQYEQYF
>TRBV4-2|-
CASSQADGQLAYEQYF
>TRBV6-5|-
CASSPNRGYEQFF
>TRBV7-2|-
CASSRSGRQGYEQYF
>TRBV5-8|-
CASSKITGNYEQYF
>TRBV4-3|-
CASSQEAGGLFYEQYF
>TRBV5-1|-
CASSLDGSLGYTF